Shown below are 9 T cell receptor beta chains from a single sample sequenced in a study of Graves' ophthalmopathy and Graves' hyperthyroidism. TCR beta CDR3 amplification used RNA transcripts. The first-round RT-PCR employed HTBI primers together with the Qiagen OneStep RT-PCR kit. A multiplex PCR was then performed as the second round. TCRdb passed the multiplex PCR reads through MiXCR, listing each CDR3 protein once. The sample includes about 400,000 distinct CDR3 sequences, around 20% seen only once; the top ten take roughly 3.2%. Source material: peripheral blood. Source of these receptors: a young woman with stable Graves' hyperthyroidism.

This clonotype was observed at least ten times. V is TRBV12-3 or TRBV12-4 and J is TRBJ1-1, with unresolved D. Trimming removed 2 bases at V and 1 base at J, with 8 bases between. This CDR3 comprises 14 residues. DNA for the CDR3: TGTGCCAGCAGTTTACGCCAGTCGAACACTGAAGCTTTCTTT. Translated: CASSLRQSNTEAFF.

This clonotype has at least ten counts. The V and J genes are TRBV2 and TRBJ1-5; D gene uncertain. Trimming shortened V by 2 bases and J by 6 bases, and 11 bases separated the two germline ends. In germline, CDR1 is SNHLY, CDR2 FYNNEI. The CDR3 consists of 14 residues. The CDR3, as DNA: TGTGCCAGCAGTGAATTCGGCCCAGGTCAGCCCCAGCATTTT. Translated, it gives CASSEFGPGQPQHF.

This clonotype was counted at least ten times. The V and J genes are TRBV9 and TRBJ1-1, with D uncertain. This CDR3 spans 13 amino acids. Germline V CDR1 and CDR2: SGDLS, YYNGEE. Trimming removed 0 bases from V and 0 bases from J, with 3 bases in between. CDR3 in DNA: TGTGCCAGCAGCGTAGAAATGAACACTGAAGCTTTCTTT. Its translation: CASSVEMNTEAFF. The full variable domain, its missing parts supplied by reference TRBV9 and TRBJ1-1, is DSGVTQTPKHLITATGQRVTLRCSPRSGDLSVYWYQQSLDQGLQFLIQYYNGEERAKGNILERFSAQQFPDLHSELNLSSLELGDSALYFCASSVEMNTEAFFGQGTRLTVV.

The chain joins TRBV7-9 to TRBJ1-5; D gene unclear. CDR3 length equals 13 residues. The V and J ends lost 5 bases and 9 bases respectively, with 14 bases between them. Germline V gene lookup returns CDR1 SEHNR and CDR2 FQNEAQ (reference sequence). The CDR3, as DNA: TGTGCCAGCAGCCGAGGAGGGCTAGGGCCCCAGCATTTT. Amino acids: CASSRGGLGPQHF. The whole variable domain, filled in from reference TRBV7-9 and TRBJ1-5, reads DTGVSQNPRHKITKRGQNVTFRCDPISEHNRLYWYRQTLGQGPEFLTYFQNEAQLEKSRLLSDRFSAERPKGSFSTLEIQRTEQGDSAMYLCASSRGGLGPQHFGDGTRLSIL.

This clonotype was recorded at least ten times. The chain is built from TRBV12-3 or TRBV12-4 and TRBJ2-2; TRBD2 might be the D (5 bases). The CDR3 is made up of 13 amino acids. Trimming removed 7 bases at V and 7 bases at J, with 13 bases between. This CDR3 reads CASTVLAGGELFF. DNA for the CDR3: TGTGCCAGCACGGTACTCGCGGGCGGGGAGCTGTTTTTT.

A remark on this clonotype: The CDR3 does not close with the conserved phenylalanine or tryptophan, likely indicating a read error. The CDR3 DNA is TGTGCCAGCGGGGTAGGGGGAGGCACTGAAGCTTTCGTT. It encodes CASGVGGGTEAFV. The chain is built from TRBV28 and TRBJ1-1; possible D gene TRBD1, 6 bases. The CDR3 extends over 13 amino acids. Germline loops: CDR1 MDHEN, CDR2 SYDVKM. V lost 8 bases and J 4 bases, leaving 14 bases between the germline ends.

This clonotype was observed at least ten times. CDR3 residues: CASSLFGQGSGYTF. CDR3 nucleotides: TGTGCCAGCAGTTTATTCGGCCAGGGTAGTGGCTACACCTTC. J is TRBJ1-2 and V is TRBV27; D perhaps matches TRBD1 (5 bases). Germline V gene sequence: CDR1 MNHEY, CDR2 SMNVEV (reference sequence). The V end was cut by 1 base, the J end by 7 bases, with 13 bases between. The CDR3 consists of 14 residues.

This clonotype was recorded at least ten times. The gene calls are TRBV6-1 and TRBJ2-4; 10 bases line up with TRBD2. The germline V gene encodes CDR1 MNHNS and CDR2 SASEGT. The CDR3 is 12 residues long. Trimming at V came to 11 bases and at J to 8 bases, leaving 6 bases not matched to a gene. The CDR3 coding sequence is TGTGCCTCTGGGACTAGCGAGTACATTCAGTACTTC. It encodes CASGTSEYIQYF.

This clonotype has a count of ten or more. Germline and junction disagree at one end, which may indicate a read error. This rearrangement joins TRBV7-7 to TRBJ2-2, with unresolved D. This CDR3 is built from 13 residues. Germline V gene sequence: CDR1 SSHAT, CDR2 FNYEAQ (reference sequence). The CDR3 DNA sequence: TGTGCTAGCAGCGAAACAGTTACCGGGGAGCTGTTTTTT. Translating gives CASSETVTGELFF. Together with reference TRBV7-7 and TRBJ2-2, the CDR3 gives the full variable domain: GAGVSQSPRYKVTKRGQDVTLRCDPISSHATLYWYQQALGQGPEFLTYFNYEAQPDKSGLPSDRFSAERPEGSISTLTIQRTEQRDSAMYRCASSETVTGELFFGEGSRLTVL.